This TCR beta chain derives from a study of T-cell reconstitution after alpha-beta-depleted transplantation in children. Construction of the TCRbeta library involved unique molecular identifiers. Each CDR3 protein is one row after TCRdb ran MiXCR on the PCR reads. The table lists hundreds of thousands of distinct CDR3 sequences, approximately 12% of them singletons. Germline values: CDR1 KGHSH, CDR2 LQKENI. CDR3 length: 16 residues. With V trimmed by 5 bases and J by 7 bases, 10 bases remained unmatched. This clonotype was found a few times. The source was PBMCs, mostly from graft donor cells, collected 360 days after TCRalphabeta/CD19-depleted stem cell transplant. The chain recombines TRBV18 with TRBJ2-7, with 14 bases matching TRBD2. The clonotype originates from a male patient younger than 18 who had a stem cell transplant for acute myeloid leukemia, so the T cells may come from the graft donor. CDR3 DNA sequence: TGTGCCAGCTCATCGAAATTGACTAGCGGGAGGGGGGAGCAGTACTTC. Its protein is CASSSKLTSGRGEQYF.